The 13 T cell receptor beta chains reported below all come from one sample, sequenced in a study of blood T cell repertoires in COVID-19 (dated by TCRdb to the early 2020s). The library was built by means of the immunoSEQ multiplex PCR assay. Imported from immuneACCESS, the table was reduced by TCRdb to in-frame sequences with V and J called. These copies leave out some clones; in studies compared against another copy, an unresolved V gene accounts for under half, and the cause of the remainder is not known. Here the sample has some 190,000 clones; around four fifths occur a single time. In total, the top ten clones hold more than 4.5% of the sample. The material sequenced was peripheral blood. The origin of the receptors is a woman aged 70 to 79 with active or convalescent COVID-19.

V is TRBV27 and J is TRBJ1-6; 11 bases are shared with TRBD1. Germline V gives CDR1 MNHEY, CDR2 SMNVEV (reference sequence). The trim removed 6 bases at V and 7 bases at J, leaving 8 bases unmatched. The CDR3 is made up of 16 amino acids. This CDR3 reads CASSSRDRGRNSPLHF. The CDR3 DNA reads TGTGCCAGCAGCTCCCGGGACAGGGGGAGGAATTCACCCCTCCACTTT.

V is TRBV27 and J is TRBJ2-1; the match to TRBD1 covers 7 bases. The germline gives CDR1 MNHEY, CDR2 SMNVEV (reference sequence). The CDR3 totals 14 residues. The ends lost 5 bases at V and 3 bases at J; junction bases unmatched: 4. The CDR3 DNA is TGTGCCAGCAGTCCGACAGGGATCTACAATGAGCAGTTCTTC. It is translated as CASSPTGIYNEQFF.

This rearrangement joins TRBV5-1 to TRBJ2-3; perhaps TRBD1 as D (5 bases). The V end lost 0 bases, the J end lost 0 bases, and 5 bases lay between the germline ends. The CDR3 runs to 14 residues. Germline V gene lookup returns CDR1 SGHRS and CDR2 YFSETQ. CDR3 region: CASSLDRSTDTQYF. Here the CDR3 DNA reads TGCGCCAGCAGCTTGGACAGGAGCACAGATACGCAGTATTTT.

This chain uses TRBV28 with TRBJ1-1; D is unresolved. The CDR3 has 11 residues. Germline V gene lookup returns CDR1 MDHEN and CDR2 SYDVKM. Trimming removed 10 bases from V and 7 bases from J, with 13 bases in between. The CDR3 loop reads CATQYRVEAFF. In DNA, the CDR3 is TGTGCCACCCAGTATCGGGTTGAAGCTTTCTTT.

This rearrangement joins TRBV9 to TRBJ1-2, with a possible D match to TRBD1 (6 bases). The CDR3 has 15 residues. Trimming stripped 4 bases from V and 2 bases from J, with 15 bases between. From germline, CDR1 is SGDLS and CDR2 YYNGEE. The CDR3 DNA follows: TGTGCCAGCAGCCCCCGCGGGGGCTTCAACTATGGCTACACCTTC. Its translation: CASSPRGGFNYGYTF.

The chain carries TRBV7-7 and TRBJ2-5; TRBD2 matches at 8 bases. This CDR3 comprises 14 residues. Trimming at V came to 7 bases and at J to 4 bases, leaving 8 bases not matched to a gene. Germline loops: CDR1 SSHAT, CDR2 FNYEAQ (reference sequence). Written as DNA, the CDR3 is TGTGCCAGCACCCCCCCGGGGGGGGGAGAGACCCAGTACTTC. As protein: CASTPPGGGETQYF.

The V gene is TRBV2, the J gene TRBJ2-3; 12 nucleotides align to TRBD2. CDR3 length: 14 amino acids. V gave up 5 bases and J gave up 6 bases; unmatched junction bases: 3. Looked up from germline, CDR1 is SNHLY and CDR2 is FYNNEI. The CDR3 sequence is CASSHLAGGDTQYF. CDR3 DNA: TGTGCCAGCAGTCATCTAGCGGGGGGGGATACGCAGTATTTT.

The chain combines TRBV27 with TRBJ1-5; D is ambiguous. CDR3 size: 14 residues. Germline V lookup: CDR1 MNHEY, CDR2 SMNVEV (reference sequence). V lost 3 bases to trimming and J lost 4 bases, with 10 bases between them. CDR3 residues: CASSFTARNQPQHF. DNA for the CDR3: TGTGCCAGCAGTTTTACAGCTCGTAATCAGCCCCAGCATTTT.

CDR3 DNA sequence: TGTGCCAGCAGGAATAGCGGGAGCTCCTACGAGCAGTACTTC. Translating it yields CASRNSGSSYEQYF. This chain links TRBV3-1 (or the pseudogene TRBV3-2) with TRBJ2-7; TRBD2 aligns across 9 bases. J was trimmed by 0 bases and V by 6 bases; bases with no gene match: 3. Per the germline V gene, CDR1 is LGHDT and CDR2 is YNNKEL (reference sequence). The CDR3 length is 14 residues.

The chain carries TRBV3-1 (or the pseudogene TRBV3-2) and TRBJ1-6; 8 bases map to TRBD1. Trimming took 4 bases from V and 9 from J; bases not matched to a gene: 5. CDR3 length equals 14 residues. Germline V gene lookup returns CDR1 LGHDT and CDR2 YNNKEL (reference sequence). CDR3 coding DNA: TGTGCCAGCAGCCTACAGGGGGGCCGTTCACCCCTCCACTTT. Its protein product is CASSLQGGRSPLHF.

The chain recombines TRBV5-1 with TRBJ2-7; 10 bases align to TRBD2. With V trimmed by 0 bases and J by 3 bases, 0 bases remained unmatched. Germline lookup yields CDR1 SGHRS and CDR2 YFSETQ. The CDR3 sequence is 14 residues long. CDR3 sequence: CASSLGTSGYEQYF. The CDR3 DNA reads as TGCGCCAGCAGCTTGGGGACTAGCGGCTACGAGCAGTACTTC.

This chain links TRBV30 with TRBJ2-5; D remains unclear. Germline V gives CDR1 GTSNPN, CDR2 SVGIG (reference sequence). This CDR3 has 12 amino acids. Trimming pared 3 bases from V and 7 bases from J, leaving 12 bases between. This CDR3 reads CAWSRSLATQYF. In DNA form, the CDR3 reads TGTGCCTGGAGCCGGTCCCTTGCGACCCAGTACTTC.

The chain joins TRBV2 to TRBJ1-4, with TRBD1 matching over 8 bases. The CDR3 spans 15 residues. Trimming removed 4 bases from V and 2 bases from J; junction bases left unmatched: 3. Germline loops: CDR1 SNHLY, CDR2 FYNNEI. The CDR3 DNA reads as TGTGCCAGCAGTGCCCGGACAGGGACTAATGAAAAACTGTTTTTT. Amino acid sequence: CASSARTGTNEKLFF. Drawing the rest from reference TRBV2 and TRBJ1-4, the complete variable domain is EPEVTQTPSHQVTQMGQEVILRCVPISNHLYFYWYRQILGQKVEFLVSFYNNEISEKSEIFDDQFSVERPDGSNFTLKIRSTKLEDSAMYFCASSARTGTNEKLFFGSGTQLSVL.